The clone carrying this TCR beta chain was counted a single time. Only in-frame clones appear in the TCRdb table, and some are missing; sequencing was by immunoSEQ multiplex PCR. The sample holds over 15,000 clones; roughly 80% are singletons and the top ten take 34%. The data were obtained in a study of sequential checkpoint blockade in melanoma. About the research overall: Both treatment sequences were followed by maintenance nivolumab.

There are 15 residues in the CDR3. Per germline, CDR1 MGHRA and CDR2 YSYEKL. V was trimmed by 2 bases and J by 7 bases, leaving 18 bases between them. Treatment meaning: randomized to nivolumab then ipilimumab (arm A) or the reverse (arm B). Sorted cells were live CD3+CD8+, lacking CD19 and CD56, from PBMCs. The sequencing used CD8+ T cells sorted from blood (inferred from file names), collected from a patient given nivolumab and ipilimumab in sequence. The gene calls are TRBV4-1 and TRBJ2-7; possible D gene TRBD2, 6 bases. The TCR comes from a human donor with melanoma. The DNA for the CDR3 is TGCGCCAGCAGCCAAACCGGGACTCCGGGGTGGGAGCAGTACTTC. It yields the protein CASSQTGTPGWEQYF.